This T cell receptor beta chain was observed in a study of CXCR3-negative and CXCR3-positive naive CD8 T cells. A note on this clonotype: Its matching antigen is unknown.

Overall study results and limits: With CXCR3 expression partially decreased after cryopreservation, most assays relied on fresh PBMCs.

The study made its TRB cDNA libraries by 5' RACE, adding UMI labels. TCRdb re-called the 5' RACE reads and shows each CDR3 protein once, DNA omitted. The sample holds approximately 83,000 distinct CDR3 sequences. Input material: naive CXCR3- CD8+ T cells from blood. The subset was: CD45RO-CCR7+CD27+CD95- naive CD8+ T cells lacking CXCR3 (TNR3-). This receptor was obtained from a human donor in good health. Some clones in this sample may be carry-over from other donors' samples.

CDR3 loop: CASSLVQADTGELFF. This chain links TRBV5-1 with TRBJ2-2. The CDR3 length is 15 residues. Germline CDR1 and CDR2: SGHRS and YFSETQ.